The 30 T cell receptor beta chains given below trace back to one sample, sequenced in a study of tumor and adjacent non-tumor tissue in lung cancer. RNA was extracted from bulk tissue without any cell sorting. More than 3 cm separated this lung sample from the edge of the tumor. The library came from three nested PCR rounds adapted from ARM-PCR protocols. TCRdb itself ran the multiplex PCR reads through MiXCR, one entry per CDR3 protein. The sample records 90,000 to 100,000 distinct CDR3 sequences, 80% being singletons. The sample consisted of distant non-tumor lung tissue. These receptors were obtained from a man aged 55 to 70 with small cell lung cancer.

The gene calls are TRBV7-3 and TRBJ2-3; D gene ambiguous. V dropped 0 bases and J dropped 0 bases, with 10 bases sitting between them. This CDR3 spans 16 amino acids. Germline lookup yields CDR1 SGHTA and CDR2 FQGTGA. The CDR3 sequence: CASSLTMYGSTDTQYF. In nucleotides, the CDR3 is TGTGCCAGCAGCTTAACGATGTACGGGAGCACAGATACGCAGTATTTT.

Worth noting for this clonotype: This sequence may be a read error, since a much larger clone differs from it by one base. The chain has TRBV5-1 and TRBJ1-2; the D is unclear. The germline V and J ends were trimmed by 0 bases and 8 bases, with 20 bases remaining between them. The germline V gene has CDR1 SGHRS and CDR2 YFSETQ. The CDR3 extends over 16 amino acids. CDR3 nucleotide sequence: TGCGCCAGCAGCTTGGGTAGCTGGAGGACTATACGAGGCTACACCTTC. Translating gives CASSLGSWRTIRGYTF.

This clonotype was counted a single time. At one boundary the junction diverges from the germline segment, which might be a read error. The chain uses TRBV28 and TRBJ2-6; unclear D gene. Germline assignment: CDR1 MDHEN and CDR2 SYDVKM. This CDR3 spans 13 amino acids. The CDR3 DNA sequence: TGTGCCAGCAGAGGGTCTGGGACCAACGTCCTGACTTTC. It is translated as CASRGSGTNVLTF.

CDR3 nucleotides: TGCGCCAGCAGCTTTGAGGCTAGCGGGGGATACGAGCAGTACGTC. Encoded protein: CASSFEASGGYEQYV. V gene TRBV5-1 combines with J gene TRBJ2-7, with 10 bases matching TRBD2. Germline V gives CDR1 SGHRS, CDR2 YFSETQ. The J segment lost 4 bases and the V segment lost 2 bases, leaving 6 bases of the junction unmatched. This CDR3 has 15 residues.

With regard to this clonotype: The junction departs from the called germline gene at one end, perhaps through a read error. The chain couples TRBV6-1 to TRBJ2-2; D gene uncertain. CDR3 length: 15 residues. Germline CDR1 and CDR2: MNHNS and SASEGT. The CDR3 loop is CASSGPDGDAGELFF. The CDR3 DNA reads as TGCGCCAGCAGTGGACCGGACGGAGACGCCGGGGAGCTGTTTTTT.

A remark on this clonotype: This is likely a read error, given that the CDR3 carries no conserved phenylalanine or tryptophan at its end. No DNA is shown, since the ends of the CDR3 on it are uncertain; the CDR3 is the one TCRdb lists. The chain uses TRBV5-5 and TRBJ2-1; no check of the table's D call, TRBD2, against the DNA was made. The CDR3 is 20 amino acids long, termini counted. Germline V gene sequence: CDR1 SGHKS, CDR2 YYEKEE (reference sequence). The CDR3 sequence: CASRPGTSGTLLSRENEEFS.

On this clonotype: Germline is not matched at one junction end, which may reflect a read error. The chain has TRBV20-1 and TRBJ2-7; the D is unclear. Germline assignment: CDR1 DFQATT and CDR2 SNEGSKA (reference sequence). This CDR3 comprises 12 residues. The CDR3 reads CIARGQNYEQYF. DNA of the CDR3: TGCATTGCTAGAGGCCAAAACTACGAGCAGTATTTC.

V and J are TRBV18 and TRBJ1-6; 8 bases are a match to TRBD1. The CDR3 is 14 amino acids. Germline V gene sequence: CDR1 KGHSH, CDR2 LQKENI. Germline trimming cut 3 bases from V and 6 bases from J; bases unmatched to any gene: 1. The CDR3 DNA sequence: TGTGCCAGCTCACCGCAGGGGGCTAATTCACCCCTCCACTTT. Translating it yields CASSPQGANSPLHF.

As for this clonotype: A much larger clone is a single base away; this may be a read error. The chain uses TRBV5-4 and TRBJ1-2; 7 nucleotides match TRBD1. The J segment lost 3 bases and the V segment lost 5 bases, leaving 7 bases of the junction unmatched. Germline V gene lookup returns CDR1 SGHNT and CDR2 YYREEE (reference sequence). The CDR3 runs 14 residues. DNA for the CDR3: TGTGCCAGCAGGCCTGGCAGGGGGGACTATGGCTACACCTTC. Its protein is CASRPGRGDYGYTF.

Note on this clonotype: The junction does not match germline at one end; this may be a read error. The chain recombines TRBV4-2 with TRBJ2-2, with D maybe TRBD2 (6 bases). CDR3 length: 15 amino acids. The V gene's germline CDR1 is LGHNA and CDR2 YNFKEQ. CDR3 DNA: TGTGCTGGCAGCCTGCCGGGACTGAACGCCGGGGAGCTGTTTTTT. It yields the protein CAGSLPGLNAGELFF.

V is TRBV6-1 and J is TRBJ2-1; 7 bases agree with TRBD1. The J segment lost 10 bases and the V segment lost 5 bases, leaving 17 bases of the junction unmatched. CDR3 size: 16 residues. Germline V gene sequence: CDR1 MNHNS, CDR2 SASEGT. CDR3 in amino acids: CASSIRDRQMVIEQFF. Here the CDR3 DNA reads TGTGCCAGCAGTATACGGGACAGACAAATGGTGATCGAGCAGTTCTTC.

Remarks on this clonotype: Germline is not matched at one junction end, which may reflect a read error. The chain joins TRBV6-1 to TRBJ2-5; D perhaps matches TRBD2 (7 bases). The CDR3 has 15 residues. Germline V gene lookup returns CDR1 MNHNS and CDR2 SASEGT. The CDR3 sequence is CASSVMGHAGETQYF. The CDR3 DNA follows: TGTGCCAGCAGTGTTATGGGACACGCGGGGGAGACCCAATACTTC.

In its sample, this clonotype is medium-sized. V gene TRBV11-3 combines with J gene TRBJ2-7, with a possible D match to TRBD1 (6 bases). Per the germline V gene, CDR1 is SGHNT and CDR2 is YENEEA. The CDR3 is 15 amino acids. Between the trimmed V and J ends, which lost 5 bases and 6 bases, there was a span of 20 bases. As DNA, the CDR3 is TGTGCCAGCAGCCAGGGGCCGGGATCGGTGATCGAGCAGTACTTC. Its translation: CASSQGPGSVIEQYF.

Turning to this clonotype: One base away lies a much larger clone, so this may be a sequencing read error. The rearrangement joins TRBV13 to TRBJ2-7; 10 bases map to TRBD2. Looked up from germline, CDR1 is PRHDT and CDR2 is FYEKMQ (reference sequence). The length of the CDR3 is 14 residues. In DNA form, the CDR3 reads TGTACCAGCAGCTTAGGACTAGCGGCCTACGAGCAGTACTTC. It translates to CTSSLGLAAYEQYF. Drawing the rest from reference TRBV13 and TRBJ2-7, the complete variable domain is AAGVIQSPRHLIKEKRETATLKCYPIPRHDTVYWYQQGPGQDPQFLISFYEKMQSDKGSIPDRFSAQQFSDYHSELNMSSLELGDSALYFCTSSLGLAAYEQYFGPGTRLTVT.

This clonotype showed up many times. CDR3 coding DNA: TGCAGTGCTAGAGCCATAGGGACAGGGGACTATAATTCACCCCTCCACTTT. This translates into CSARAIGTGDYNSPLHF. J is TRBJ1-6 and V is TRBV20-1; 10 bases align to TRBD1. Germline CDR1 and CDR2: DFQATT and SNEGSKA (reference sequence). The CDR3 length is 17 residues. V shed 1 base, J shed 3 bases, and the junction held 6 bases outside the gene matches.

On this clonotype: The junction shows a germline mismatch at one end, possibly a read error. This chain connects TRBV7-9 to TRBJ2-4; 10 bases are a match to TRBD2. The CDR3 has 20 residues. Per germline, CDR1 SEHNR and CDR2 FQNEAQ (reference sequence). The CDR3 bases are TGTGCCAGCAGCTTAGCTTTAGATAGCGGGAGGAAGCCGGCCATAAACATTCAGTACTTC. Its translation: CASSLALDSGRKPAINIQYF. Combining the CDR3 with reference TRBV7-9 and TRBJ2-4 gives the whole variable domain DTGVSQNPRHKITKRGQNVTFRCDPISEHNRLYWYRQTLGQGPEFLTYFQNEAQLEKSRLLSDRFSAERPKGSFSTLEIQRTEQGDSAMYLCASSLALDSGRKPAINIQYFGAGTRLSVL.

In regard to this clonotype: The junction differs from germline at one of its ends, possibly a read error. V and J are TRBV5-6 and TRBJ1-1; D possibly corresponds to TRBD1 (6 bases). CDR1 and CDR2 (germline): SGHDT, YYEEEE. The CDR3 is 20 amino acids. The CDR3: CASSLALGGGQGRLGAEAFF. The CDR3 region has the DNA TGTGCAAGCAGCTTGGCCCTTGGGGGGGGGCAAGGGCGACTTGGGGCTGAAGCTTTCTTT.

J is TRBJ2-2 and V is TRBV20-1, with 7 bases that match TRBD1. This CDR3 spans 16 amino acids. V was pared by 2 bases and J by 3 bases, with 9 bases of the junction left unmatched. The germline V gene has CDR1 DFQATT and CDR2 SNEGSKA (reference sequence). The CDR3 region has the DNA TGCAGTGCTAGACCGACCAGGGGGATTGACACCGGGGAGCTGTTTTTT. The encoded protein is CSARPTRGIDTGELFF.

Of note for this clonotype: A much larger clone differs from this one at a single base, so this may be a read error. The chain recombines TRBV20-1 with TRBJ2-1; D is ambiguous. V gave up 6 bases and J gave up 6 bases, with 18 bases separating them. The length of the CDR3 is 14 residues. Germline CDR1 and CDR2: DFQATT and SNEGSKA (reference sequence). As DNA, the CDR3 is TGCAGTGCCACCCGTACTAAGGTGGGCAATGAGCAGTTCTTC. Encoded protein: CSATRTKVGNEQFF.

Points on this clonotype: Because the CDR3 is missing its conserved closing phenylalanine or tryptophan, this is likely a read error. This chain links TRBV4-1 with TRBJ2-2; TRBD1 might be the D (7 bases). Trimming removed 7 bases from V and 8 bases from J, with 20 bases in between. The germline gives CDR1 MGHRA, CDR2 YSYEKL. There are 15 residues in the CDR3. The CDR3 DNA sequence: TGCGCCAGCACCAGCAGGGGGGCCTATACAGGGGAGCTGTTTTAT. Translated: CASTSRGAYTGELFY.

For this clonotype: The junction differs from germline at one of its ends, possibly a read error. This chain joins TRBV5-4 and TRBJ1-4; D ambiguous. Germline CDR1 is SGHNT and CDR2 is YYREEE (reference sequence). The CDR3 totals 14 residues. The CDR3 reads CASSLRVGHEILFF. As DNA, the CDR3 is TGTGCCAGCAGCTTGAGGGTTGGGCATGAAATACTGTTTTTT.

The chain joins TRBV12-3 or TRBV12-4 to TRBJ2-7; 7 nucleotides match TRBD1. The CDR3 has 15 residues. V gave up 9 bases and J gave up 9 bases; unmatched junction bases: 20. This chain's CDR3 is CASTPRDSAAQGQYF. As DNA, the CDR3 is TGTGCCAGTACGCCCCGGGACAGCGCAGCTCAAGGGCAGTACTTC.

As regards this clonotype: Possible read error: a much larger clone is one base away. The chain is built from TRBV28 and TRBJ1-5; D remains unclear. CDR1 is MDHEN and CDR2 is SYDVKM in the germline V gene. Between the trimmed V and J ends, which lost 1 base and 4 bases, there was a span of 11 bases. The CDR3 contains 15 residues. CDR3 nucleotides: TGTGCCAGCAGTTTATTATCGGACCGGAATCAGCCCCAGCATTTT. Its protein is CASSLLSDRNQPQHF.

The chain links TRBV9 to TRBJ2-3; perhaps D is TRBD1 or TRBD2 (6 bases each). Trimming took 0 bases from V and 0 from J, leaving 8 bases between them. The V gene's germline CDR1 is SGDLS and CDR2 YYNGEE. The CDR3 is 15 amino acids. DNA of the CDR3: TGTGCCAGCAGCGTAGCGGGGGCTAGCACAGATACGCAGTATTTT. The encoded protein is CASSVAGASTDTQYF.

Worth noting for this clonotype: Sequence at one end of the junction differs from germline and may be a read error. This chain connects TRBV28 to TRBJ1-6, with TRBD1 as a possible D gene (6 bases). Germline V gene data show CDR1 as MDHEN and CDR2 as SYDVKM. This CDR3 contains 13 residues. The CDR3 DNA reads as TGTTCCAGCAGTTTACAGGGAGTTTCACACCTCCACTTT. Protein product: CSSSLQGVSHLHF.

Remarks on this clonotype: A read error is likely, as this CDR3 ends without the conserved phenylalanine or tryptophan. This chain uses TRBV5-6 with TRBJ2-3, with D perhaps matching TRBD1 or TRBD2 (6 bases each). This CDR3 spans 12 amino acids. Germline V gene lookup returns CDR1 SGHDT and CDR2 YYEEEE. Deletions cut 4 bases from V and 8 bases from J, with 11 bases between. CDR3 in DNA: TGTGCCAGCAGCCTGGGGGGCGTTACGCAGTATTAT. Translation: CASSLGGVTQYY.

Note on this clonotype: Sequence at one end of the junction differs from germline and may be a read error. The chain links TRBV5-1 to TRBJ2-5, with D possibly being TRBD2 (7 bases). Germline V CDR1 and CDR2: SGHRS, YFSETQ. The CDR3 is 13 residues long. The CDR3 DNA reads TGCGCTAGCAGTTCCAGGGGAGGGGAGATCCAGTACTTC. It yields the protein CASSSRGGEIQYF.

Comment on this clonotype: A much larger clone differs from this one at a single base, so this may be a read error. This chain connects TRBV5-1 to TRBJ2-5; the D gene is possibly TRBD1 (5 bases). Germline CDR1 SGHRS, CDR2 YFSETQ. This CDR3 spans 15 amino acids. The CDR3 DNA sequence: TGCGCCAGCAACTTGGTCGTTGGGGCGGAGGAGACCCAGTACTTC. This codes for CASNLVVGAEETQYF.

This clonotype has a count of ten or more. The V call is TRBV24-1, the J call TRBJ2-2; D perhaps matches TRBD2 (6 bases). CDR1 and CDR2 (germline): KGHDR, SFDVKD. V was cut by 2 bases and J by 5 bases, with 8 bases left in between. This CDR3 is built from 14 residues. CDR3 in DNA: TGTGCCACCAGTGATTCCCGGGAGACCGGGGAGCTGTTTTTT. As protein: CATSDSRETGELFF.

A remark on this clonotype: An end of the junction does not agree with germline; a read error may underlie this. The CDR3 bases are TGCAGTGTATACATGGTGTTAGGGGACAATGAGCGGTTCTTC. This codes for CSVYMVLGDNERFF. The chain employs TRBV29-1 and TRBJ2-1; D may be TRBD1 (6 bases). CDR3 length: 14 amino acids. Per germline, CDR1 SQVTM and CDR2 ANQGSEA.